This T cell receptor beta chain was identified in a study of blood T cell repertoires in COVID-19. On the study more broadly: Nucleic acid was either cDNA or gDNA, and it came from T cells, B-cell-depleted T cells, or PBMCs.

As handled by the study authors: Using reference gene primer amplification, nucleated cell counts were estimated. Generated by immunoSEQ multiplex PCR, the TCRdb table keeps only in-frame clones and is missing some. That table gives V, J and clone size, and the DNA gave D and trimming. The sample records 150,000 or so clones, 75% to 85% being singletons. V gave up 7 bases and J gave up 4 bases, with 7 bases separating them. The CDR3 totals 11 residues. The sequenced material came from peripheral blood. This sequence originates from an elderly woman with active or convalescent COVID-19. The chain couples TRBV12-3 or TRBV12-4 to TRBJ1-1; D call uncertain. The CDR3 protein is CASKRSTEAFF. CDR3 nucleotides: TGTGCCAGCAAGAGGAGCACTGAAGCTTTCTTT.